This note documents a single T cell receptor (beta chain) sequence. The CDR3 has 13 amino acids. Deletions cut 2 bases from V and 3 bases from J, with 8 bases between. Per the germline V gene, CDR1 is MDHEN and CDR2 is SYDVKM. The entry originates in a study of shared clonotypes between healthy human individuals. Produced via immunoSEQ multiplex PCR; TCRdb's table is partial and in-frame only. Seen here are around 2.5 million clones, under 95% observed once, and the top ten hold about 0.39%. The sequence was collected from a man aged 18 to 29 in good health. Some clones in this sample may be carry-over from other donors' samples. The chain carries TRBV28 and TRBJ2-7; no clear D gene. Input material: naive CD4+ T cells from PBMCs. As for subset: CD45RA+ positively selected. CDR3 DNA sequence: TGTGCCAGCAGTTTAAACAGCCTCTACGAGCAGTACTTC. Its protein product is CASSLNSLYEQYF.